Presented here are 7 T cell receptor beta chains from one specimen sequenced in a study of T cell repertoires in cytomegalovirus infection. Their cognate antigens are unknown. TCRdb reprocessed the reads via MiXCR and lists one record per CDR3 protein. The top ten clones hold roughly an eighth of a sample with hundreds of thousands of distinct CDR3 sequences, approximately 31% of them seen once. Sequenced here: cultured CD8+ T cells from PBMCs, sampled from culture after CMV antigen stimulation. These receptors came from a human donor in good health (CMV status not recorded). Some clones in this sample may be carry-over from other donors' samples.

V gene TRBV7-6 combines with J gene TRBJ2-5; D might be TRBD2 (6 bases). The ends were cut back, 1 base at V and 5 bases at J, with 14 bases in the middle. This CDR3 region has 15 residues. Germline loops: CDR1 SGHVS, CDR2 FNYEAQ. CDR3 nucleotide sequence: TGTGCCAGCAGCTTAGACCAGGAGGGAGGCGAGACCCAGTACTTC. It is translated as CASSLDQEGGETQYF.

This clonotype was recorded many times. CDR3 residues: CASSSLPQGSYYGYTF. DNA for the CDR3: TGTGCCAGCAGCTCGCTACCTCAGGGATCCTACTATGGCTACACCTTC. The chain is built from TRBV7-2 and TRBJ1-2; maybe TRBD1 (5 bases). Per the germline V gene, CDR1 is SGHTA and CDR2 is FQGNSA. The V gene lost 4 bases and the J gene lost 3 bases, with 18 bases spanning the gap. The length of the CDR3 is 16 residues.

The chain carries TRBV6-6 and TRBJ1-5; 8 positions match TRBD1. CDR3 size: 15 residues. After removal of 5 bases from V and 6 bases from J, the junction contained 9 bases not matched to a gene. Germline V gives CDR1 MNHNY, CDR2 SVGAGI (reference sequence). CDR3 sequence (DNA): TGTGCCAGCAGTGAAAGAGACAGGGGAGTTCAGCCCCAGCATTTT. It is translated as CASSERDRGVQPQHF.

This chain links TRBV27 with TRBJ1-1; D not certain. The germline gives CDR1 MNHEY, CDR2 SMNVEV (reference sequence). This CDR3 has 13 amino acids. V lost 3 bases to trimming and J lost 8 bases, with 13 bases between them. The CDR3 here is CASSFFWTGEAFF. The DNA for the CDR3 is TGTGCCAGCAGTTTTTTTTGGACGGGGGAAGCTTTCTTT.

The CDR3 here is CATRGLAGTDTQYF. CDR3 DNA: TGTGCCACCCGAGGACTAGCGGGCACAGATACGCAGTATTTT. The chain combines TRBV6-6 with TRBJ2-3, with 10 bases matching TRBD2. V gave up 10 bases and J gave up 1 base; unmatched junction bases: 5. Germline CDR1 is MNHNY and CDR2 is SVGAGI (reference sequence). The CDR3 totals 14 residues.

A word on this clonotype: Given a much more abundant clone one base away, this may be a read error. The chain uses TRBV7-2 and TRBJ2-5; D could derive from TRBD1 or TRBD2 (5 bases each). This CDR3 region has 17 residues. Per the germline V gene, CDR1 is SGHTA and CDR2 is FQGNSA. The germline V and J ends were trimmed by 8 bases and 7 bases, with 29 bases remaining between them. CDR3 sequence (DNA): TGTGCCAGCGGCCCCCGGATTCGGCAGGGACGCTTAGGGACCCAGTACTTC. This encodes CASGPRIRQGRLGTQYF.

The chain joins TRBV7-4 to TRBJ2-5, with 8 bases identical to TRBD1. CDR3 length equals 15 residues. The germline gives CDR1 SGHVT, CDR2 SQSDAQ. V shed 6 bases and J 1 base; nucleotides not matched to a gene: 7. CDR3 residues: CASRYQGAPQETQYF. The DNA for the CDR3 is TGTGCCAGCAGATATCAGGGGGCCCCCCAAGAGACCCAGTACTTC. The variable domain in full, with the rest retrieved from reference TRBV7-4 and TRBJ2-5, is GAGVSQSPRYKVAKRGRDVALRCDSISGHVTLYWYRQTLGQGSEVLTYSQSDAQRDKSGRPSGRFSAERPERSVSTLKIQRTEQGDSAVYLCASRYQGAPQETQYFGPGTRLLVL.